Sequencing of this T cell receptor beta chain was carried out in a study of CD8 T cells in Susac syndrome. With random hexamers, 0.5 to 1 ug RNA was reverse transcribed. Amplification of the TCR beta CDR3 was carried out by immunoSEQ multiplex PCR, which spanned a total of 54 Vbeta and 13 Jbeta segments. Each CDR3 protein is one row after TCRdb ran MiXCR on the immunoSEQ multiplex PCR reads. The sample has some 99,000 distinct CDR3 sequences, roughly 95% seen once; the top ten hold 0.096%. Unmatched junction bases numbered 11, after V lost 8 bases and J lost 2 bases. The germline CDR1 and CDR2 sequences are DFQATT and SNEGSKA (reference sequence). This CDR3 region has 15 residues. Healthy donors, matched for age and sex, constituted the control group.

This TCR derives from a human donor in good health. Sample: CD4+ T cells from PBMCs. This sequence joins TRBV20-1 and TRBJ2-2; 7 bases agree with TRBD1. The CDR3 DNA follows: TGCAGTTCCAGCGTGAGGGGGCGAAACACCGGGGAGCTGTTTTTT. It translates to CSSSVRGRNTGELFF.